The 27 T cell receptor beta chains below all came from one sample that was sequenced in a study of blood T cell repertoires in COVID-19. Assay used: immunoSEQ multiplex PCR; TCRdb lists only in-frame clones, some missing. The sample yields some 340,000 clones, about 83% seen once. Material for sequencing was peripheral blood. These receptors were collected from a man aged 30 to 39 with active or convalescent COVID-19.

The chain joins TRBV4-3 to TRBJ2-6; 7 bases are a match to TRBD1. Germline CDR1 and CDR2: LGHNA and YSLEER. The V and J ends lost 4 bases and 1 base, in that order; junction bases with no gene match: 7. The CDR3 has 17 residues. The CDR3 sequence is CASSRKGGSSGANVLTF. The CDR3 bases are TGCGCCAGCAGCCGAAAAGGGGGCTCTTCTGGGGCCAACGTCCTGACTTTC.

The chain links TRBV11-3 to TRBJ1-1; weak D call: TRBD1 (5 bases). The CDR3 totals 15 residues. The germline gives CDR1 SGHNT, CDR2 YENEEA. Trimming took 0 bases from V and 1 from J, leaving 9 bases between them. The CDR3 loop is CASSLEGQENTEAFF. Written as DNA, the CDR3 is TGTGCCAGCAGCTTAGAGGGGCAGGAGAACACTGAAGCTTTCTTT.

This clone appeared a single time. The genes are TRBV6-2 or TRBV6-3 and TRBJ2-1; TRBD1 agrees at 8 bases. Per the germline V gene, CDR1 is MNHEY and CDR2 is SVGEGT. The V and J ends lost 4 bases and 2 bases, in that order; junction bases with no gene match: 4. This CDR3 has 15 amino acids. In nucleotides, the CDR3 is TGTGCCAGCAGTTTCGGGACAGGAGCCTACAATGAGCAGTTCTTC. Translating gives CASSFGTGAYNEQFF.

This chain joins TRBV30 and TRBJ2-2; tentatively, D is TRBD2 (5 bases). The germline V gene encodes CDR1 GTSNPN and CDR2 SVGIG (reference sequence). Trimming pared 3 bases from V and 7 bases from J, leaving 15 bases between. This CDR3 contains 14 residues. The CDR3 sequence is CAWRGLRRYGELFF. CDR3 bases: TGTGCCTGGAGAGGACTGCGCCGTTACGGGGAGCTGTTTTTT.

V and J are TRBV4-1 and TRBJ2-7; D remains unclear. The CDR3 covers 15 residues. Trimming removed 0 bases from V and 3 bases from J, with 12 bases in between. Looked up from germline, CDR1 is MGHRA and CDR2 is YSYEKL. The CDR3 sequence is CASSQDSRNFYEQYF. DNA for the CDR3: TGCGCCAGCAGCCAAGATTCCCGAAACTTCTACGAGCAGTACTTC.

V and J are TRBV11-3 and TRBJ2-3; D may be TRBD2 (5 bases). The CDR3 loop spans 15 amino acids. Per germline, CDR1 SGHNT and CDR2 YENEEA. V shed 0 bases and J shed 5 bases, with 12 bases lying between them. The CDR3 sequence: CASSLEGSEGDTQYF. The CDR3 DNA reads TGTGCCAGCAGCTTAGAGGGGTCAGAGGGAGATACGCAGTATTTT.

The rearrangement uses TRBV5-1 and TRBJ2-3; 8 nucleotides line up with TRBD1. V lost 2 bases and J lost 1; bases outside the gene matches: 6. This CDR3 has 16 amino acids. CDR1 is SGHRS, CDR2 YFSETQ, per germline. The CDR3 here is CASSLSGQGGTDTQYF. The CDR3, as DNA: TGCGCCAGCAGCTTATCCGGACAGGGAGGCACAGATACGCAGTATTTT.

This clone occurred once. The chain has TRBV4-3 and TRBJ1-2; D ambiguous. This CDR3 contains 16 residues. Germline values: CDR1 LGHNA, CDR2 YSLEER. V gave up 0 bases and J gave up 4 bases, with 15 bases separating them. The CDR3 nucleotides are TGCGCCAGCAGCCAAGATCGCAGTTCCTTTGGCTATGGCTACACCTTC. It translates to CASSQDRSSFGYGYTF.

The V gene is TRBV24-1, the J gene TRBJ2-7; 8 bases match TRBD1. V lost 9 bases, J lost 3 bases, and 9 bases stayed unmatched. The CDR3 contains 14 residues. The germline V gene has CDR1 KGHDR and CDR2 SFDVKD. CDR3 nucleotides: TGTGCCACCGGTTCGGGGACAGGCGACTACGAGCAGTACTTC. Its protein product is CATGSGTGDYEQYF.

The V and J genes are TRBV5-1 and TRBJ1-4; a weak D match, TRBD1 (5 bases). V was shortened by 0 bases and J by 8 bases, with 11 bases between the two germline ends. The CDR3 runs to 14 residues. Germline CDR1 is SGHRS and CDR2 is YFSETQ. CDR3 amino acids: CASSLAGVREKLFF. Written as DNA, the CDR3 is TGCGCCAGCAGCTTGGCGGGGGTAAGGGAAAAACTGTTTTTT. Complete variable domain (other parts from reference TRBV5-1 and TRBJ1-4): KAGVTQTPRYLIKTRGQQVTLSCSPISGHRSVSWYQQTPGQGLQFLFEYFSETQRNKGNFPGRFSGRQFSNSRSEMNVSTLELGDSALYLCASSLAGVREKLFFGSGTQLSVL.

V usage is TRBV19 and J usage is TRBJ1-1; maybe TRBD1 (6 bases). The germline V and J ends were trimmed by 9 bases and 2 bases, with 13 bases remaining between them. Germline values: CDR1 LNHDA, CDR2 SQIVND (reference sequence). The CDR3 extends over 13 amino acids. CDR3 DNA sequence: TGTGCCAGAAGAGACAGGTTTAACACTGAAGCTTTCTTT. As protein: CARRDRFNTEAFF.

V usage is TRBV2 and J usage is TRBJ1-1; D gene uncertain. Germline V gene sequence: CDR1 SNHLY, CDR2 FYNNEI. The CDR3 spans 13 residues. V was shortened by 6 bases and J by 4 bases, with 12 bases between the two germline ends. In nucleotides, the CDR3 is TGTGCCAGCAGGAGGGAGGGAGGCACTGAAGCTTTCTTT. Translated: CASRREGGTEAFF.

The chain uses TRBV6-1 and TRBJ1-1; D may be TRBD1 (6 bases). The CDR3 sequence is 13 residues long. Germline-derived CDR1 and CDR2 are MNHNS and SASEGT. Trimming took off 3 bases at V and 8 bases at J, with 13 bases between the two ends. The CDR3 DNA follows: TGTGCCAGCAGTGACATCGCAGACAGGGAAGCTTTCTTT. This gives the protein CASSDIADREAFF.

This chain uses TRBV5-1 with TRBJ2-3; D perhaps matches TRBD1 (6 bases). The CDR3 totals 14 residues. Per the germline V gene, CDR1 is SGHRS and CDR2 is YFSETQ. Trimming took 4 bases from V and 6 from J, leaving 15 bases between them. CDR3 in DNA: TGCGCCAGCAGCGGGGGAAAGGGGGTGGATACGCAGTATTTT. Its protein is CASSGGKGVDTQYF.

The genes are TRBV5-4 and TRBJ1-2; D is perhaps TRBD1 (5 bases). V gave up 0 bases and J gave up 4 bases, with 13 bases separating them. The CDR3 spans 15 residues. Germline V lookup: CDR1 SGHNT, CDR2 YYREEE (reference sequence). CDR3 in DNA: TGTGCCAGCAGCTTGGAAGGGACTCGGGCCTATGGCTACACCTTC. It yields the protein CASSLEGTRAYGYTF.

V usage is TRBV7-2 and J usage is TRBJ1-1; unclear D gene. Germline values: CDR1 SGHTA, CDR2 FQGNSA. V was pared by 2 bases and J by 1 base, with 11 bases between. The CDR3 has 15 amino acids. The CDR3 sequence is CASSLTQVWNTEAFF. Written as DNA, the CDR3 is TGTGCCAGCAGCTTAACCCAGGTCTGGAACACTGAAGCTTTCTTT.

The sample holds a few counts of this clone. The rearrangement links TRBV6-5 to TRBJ1-2; 7 bases are shared with TRBD1. After removal of 4 bases from V and 5 bases from J, the junction contained 7 bases not matched to a gene. Germline CDR1 is MNHEY and CDR2 is SVGAGI. The CDR3 is made up of 14 amino acids. The CDR3 nucleotides read TGTGCCAGCAGTTCCGACAGGGTATCTTATGGCTACACCTTC. This gives the protein CASSSDRVSYGYTF.

The V and J genes are TRBV5-4 and TRBJ2-7, with 9 bases that match TRBD1. Germline values: CDR1 SGHNT, CDR2 YYREEE (reference sequence). Losses at the gene ends were 0 bases for V and 6 bases for J; bases not matched to a gene: 10. The CDR3 has 16 amino acids. CDR3 sequence reads: CASSLDNRGLLREQYF. Written as DNA, the CDR3 is TGTGCCAGCAGCTTGGATAACAGGGGGCTACTTCGCGAGCAGTACTTC.

This clone has a single count. V is TRBV12-3 or TRBV12-4 and J is TRBJ2-5, with D possibly matching TRBD2 (6 bases). CDR3 size: 12 residues. Trimming shortened V by 6 bases and J by 3 bases, and 8 bases separated the two germline ends. DNA for the CDR3: TGTGCCAGCAGGTCGGGGGAAGAGACCCAGTACTTC. Protein product: CASRSGEETQYF.

This clone was found a few times. The chain uses TRBV10-3 and TRBJ1-1; D may be TRBD1 (6 bases). CDR1 ENHRY and CDR2 SYGVKD come from the germline V gene. The V and J ends lost 6 bases and 4 bases respectively, with 9 bases between them. The CDR3 extends over 12 amino acids. The CDR3 sequence: CAIRDSGTEAFF. The CDR3 DNA follows: TGTGCCATCAGGGACAGTGGCACTGAAGCTTTCTTT.

This clone appeared many times. The chain carries TRBV7-2 and TRBJ2-7; D might be TRBD1 (6 bases). Germline CDR1 is SGHTA and CDR2 is FQGNSA. V was cut by 5 bases and J by 6 bases, with 14 bases left in between. The length of the CDR3 is 13 residues. The CDR3 nucleotides read TGTGCCAGCAGCCTCCAGGGGATTGGCGAGCAGTACTTC. Its protein is CASSLQGIGEQYF.

In nucleotides, the CDR3 is TGTGCCAGCAGCCAACCAGGGGAGCGGGAGCAGTACTTC. It codes for CASSQPGEREQYF. The chain combines TRBV7-9 with TRBJ2-7, with D perhaps TRBD1 (6 bases). From germline, CDR1 is SEHNR and CDR2 FQNEAQ (reference sequence). The V gene lost 5 bases and the J gene lost 7 bases, with 15 bases spanning the gap. The CDR3 length is 13 residues.

The chain carries TRBV2 and TRBJ2-1; 7 bases line up with TRBD2. With V trimmed by 8 bases and J by 5 bases, 6 bases remained unmatched. This CDR3 contains 13 residues. Germline loops: CDR1 SNHLY, CDR2 FYNNEI. The CDR3 reads CASGRLADNEQFF. The CDR3 nucleotides read TGTGCCAGCGGTCGACTAGCTGACAATGAGCAGTTCTTC.

In its sample, this clone was seen a few times. V and J are TRBV7-9 and TRBJ2-5, with TRBD1 matching 9 bases. J was trimmed by 0 bases and V by 5 bases; bases with no gene match: 4. Per germline, CDR1 SEHNR and CDR2 FQNEAQ (reference sequence). This CDR3 has 15 residues. The CDR3 coding sequence is TGTGCCAGCAGCCCGGGGACAGGGAACCAAGAGACCCAGTACTTC. It encodes CASSPGTGNQETQYF. Full variable domain (outside the CDR3, taken from reference TRBV7-9 and TRBJ2-5): DTGVSQNPRHKITKRGQNVTFRCDPISEHNRLYWYRQTLGQGPEFLTYFQNEAQLEKSRLLSDRFSAERPKGSFSTLEIQRTEQGDSAMYLCASSPGTGNQETQYFGPGTRLLVL.

V is TRBV2 and J is TRBJ2-3; 8 nucleotides align to TRBD2. CDR1 is SNHLY and CDR2 is FYNNEI in the germline V gene. The length of the CDR3 is 15 residues. The V gene end was trimmed by 2 bases and the J gene end by 2 bases; junction bases not matched to a gene: 3. The CDR3 sequence: CASSESTSATDTQYF. The CDR3 DNA follows: TGTGCCAGCAGTGAATCGACTAGCGCCACAGATACGCAGTATTTT.

Points on this clone: Other DNA sequences of this sample code for an identical CDR3. This chain uses TRBV5-1 with TRBJ2-5; TRBD1 might be the D (5 bases). This CDR3 region has 13 residues. V lost 2 bases and J lost 3, with 8 bases in between. Looked up from germline, CDR1 is SGHRS and CDR2 is YFSETQ. CDR3 nucleotides: TGCGCCAGCAGCTTAATCAGGGAAGAGACCCAGTACTTC. Translation gives CASSLIREETQYF. Using reference TRBV5-1 and TRBJ2-5 for the parts outside the CDR3, the full variable domain is KAGVTQTPRYLIKTRGQQVTLSCSPISGHRSVSWYQQTPGQGLQFLFEYFSETQRNKGNFPGRFSGRQFSNSRSEMNVSTLELGDSALYLCASSLIREETQYFGPGTRLLVL.

The CDR3 is CASSQDFAGIQPQHF. CDR3 DNA sequence: TGTGCCAGCAGCCAAGATTTTGCGGGAATACAGCCCCAGCATTTT. This rearrangement joins TRBV4-2 to TRBJ1-5; D uncertain. CDR3 length: 15 residues. The germline gives CDR1 LGHNA, CDR2 YNFKEQ. Trimming removed 0 bases from V and 7 bases from J, with 13 bases in between.